The T cell receptor (beta chain) under discussion was sequenced for a study of T cells of healthy individuals. TCRdb processed the 5' RACE reads anew with MiXCR; each CDR3 protein has one entry. The table has about 60,000 distinct CDR3 sequences, around 15% seen once. The CDR3 is 15 residues long. The germline V gene encodes CDR1 MGHRA and CDR2 YSYEKL. V was clipped by 5 bases and J by 2 bases; unmatched bases: 9. The chain uses TRBV4-1 and TRBJ2-7; 7 positions agree with TRBD1. The TCR originated in a human donor in good health. CDR3 residues: CASSIRDSITYEQYF. CDR3 nucleotide sequence: TGCGCCAGCAGCATCCGGGACAGCATCACCTACGAGCAGTACTTC.